This entry lists 13 T cell receptor beta chains sequenced from one sample in a study of T cell responses to AZD1222 COVID-19 vaccine. Sequencing was performed with immunoSEQ multiplex PCR; in TCRdb, only in-frame clones are kept and a portion is missing. The sample includes about 120,000 clones, approximately 90% of them seen just once. Sequencing used peripheral blood, obtained on day 0 of AZD1222 vaccination. Receptors were obtained from an adult in good health.

The rearrangement joins TRBV5-1 to TRBJ2-7; D uncertain. The CDR3 spans 13 residues. V shed 4 bases and J shed 1 base, with 9 bases lying between them. Germline V lookup: CDR1 SGHRS, CDR2 YFSETQ. CDR3 nucleotide sequence: TGCGCCAGCAGCACCGGGTCATCCTACGAGCAGTACTTC. Residues: CASSTGSSYEQYF.

The chain is built from TRBV27 and TRBJ2-1; 7 nucleotides agree with TRBD1. CDR3 size: 15 residues. Germline assignment: CDR1 MNHEY and CDR2 SMNVEV (reference sequence). Trimming at V came to 6 bases and at J to 3 bases, leaving 8 bases not matched to a gene. CDR3 nucleotide sequence: TGTGCCAGCAGAGCCGACAGGGTCGGCTACAATGAGCAGTTCTTC. Its protein product is CASRADRVGYNEQFF.

The chain has TRBV28 and TRBJ2-2; 8 bases agree with TRBD2. The V segment lost 5 bases and the J segment 6 bases; nucleotides outside the gene matches: 8. CDR3 length: 15 amino acids. Germline CDR1 reads MDHEN; CDR2 reads SYDVKM. The CDR3 protein is CASSLASGRPGELFF. The CDR3 DNA follows: TGTGCCAGCAGTCTCGCGAGCGGGAGACCCGGGGAGCTGTTTTTT.

J is TRBJ1-5 and V is TRBV5-1; 7 bases fit TRBD1. The V and J ends lost 6 bases and 4 bases, in that order; junction bases with no gene match: 16. This CDR3 has 17 amino acids. CDR1 SGHRS and CDR2 YFSETQ come from the germline V gene. The CDR3 DNA follows: TGCGCCAGCAACCACAGGGGCGCCTACGCAAATAATCAGCCCCAGCATTTT. As protein: CASNHRGAYANNQPQHF.

The chain uses TRBV5-1 and TRBJ1-4, with TRBD1 matching over 10 bases. Germline V gene lookup returns CDR1 SGHRS and CDR2 YFSETQ. This CDR3 region has 15 residues. V lost 4 bases, J lost 0 bases, and 0 bases stayed unmatched. CDR3 DNA: TGCGCCAGCAGCGGGACAGGGGCAACTAATGAAAAACTGTTTTTT. Translated: CASSGTGATNEKLFF.

V usage is TRBV9 and J usage is TRBJ2-3, with TRBD2 matching over 7 bases. J lost 3 bases, V lost 0 bases, and 4 bases had no gene match. Germline values: CDR1 SGDLS, CDR2 YYNGEE. The CDR3 has 15 amino acids. The chain's CDR3 is CASSVAAGVTDTQYF. CDR3 sequence (DNA): TGTGCCAGCAGCGTAGCGGCGGGAGTAACAGATACGCAGTATTTT.

Here the CDR3 reads CASSTGGHEKLFF. CDR3 DNA sequence: TGTGCCAGCAGTACAGGGGGCCATGAAAAACTGTTTTTT. This chain joins TRBV28 and TRBJ1-4; 9 nucleotides line up with TRBD1. The CDR3 contains 13 residues. Germline CDR1 reads MDHEN; CDR2 reads SYDVKM. The junction had 1 base not matched to a gene; V was cut back by 5 bases and J by 6 bases.

This clone appeared a single time. This chain uses TRBV28 with TRBJ2-1, with D perhaps matching TRBD1 or TRBD2 (6 bases each). Trimming left V 3 bases short and J 4 bases short, with 10 bases between. The CDR3 is 14 amino acids. Germline loops: CDR1 MDHEN, CDR2 SYDVKM. CDR3 loop: CASSFRGGYNEQFF. CDR3 DNA sequence: TGTGCCAGCAGTTTCCGAGGGGGGTACAATGAGCAGTTCTTC.

The V gene is TRBV30, the J gene TRBJ2-7, with D unclear. Per the germline V gene, CDR1 is GTSNPN and CDR2 is SVGIG (reference sequence). Trimming left V 0 bases short and J 0 bases short, with 9 bases between. The CDR3 consists of 14 residues. The DNA for the CDR3 is TGTGCCTGGAGTGTACTTAGAGGCTCCTACGAGCAGTACTTC. Protein sequence: CAWSVLRGSYEQYF.

The CDR3 nucleotides are TGTGCCAGCAGTCGGGACAGAAGAAACTATGGCTACACCTTC. Translated: CASSRDRRNYGYTF. The genes are TRBV6-5 and TRBJ1-2, with 7 bases aligning to TRBD1. This CDR3 is built from 14 residues. Germline lookup yields CDR1 MNHEY and CDR2 SVGAGI. Germline trimming cut 5 bases from V and 2 bases from J; bases unmatched to any gene: 5.

This clone showed up just once. CDR3 DNA: TGTGCCAGCAGCTGGGGGACCGAAGGCTCTGGAAACACCATATATTTT. It specifies CASSWGTEGSGNTIYF. The rearrangement joins TRBV7-6 to TRBJ1-3; possibly TRBD1 for D (5 bases). This CDR3 contains 16 residues. The V gene lost 4 bases and the J gene lost 0 bases, with 13 bases spanning the gap. Germline V gene sequence: CDR1 SGHVS, CDR2 FNYEAQ.

This chain links TRBV19 with TRBJ2-7, with 9 bases identical to TRBD1. The CDR3 contains 16 residues. Germline CDR1 is LNHDA and CDR2 is SQIVND (reference sequence). V dropped 6 bases and J dropped 3; count of bases not matched to a gene: 12. CDR3 residues: CASSPPGTGYLYEQYF. The DNA for the CDR3 is TGTGCCAGTAGCCCCCCCGGGACAGGGTACCTCTACGAGCAGTACTTC. The variable domain in full, completed from reference TRBV19 and TRBJ2-7, reads DGGITQSPKYLFRKEGQNVTLSCEQNLNHDAMYWYRQDPGQGLRLIYYSQIVNDFQKGDIAEGYSVSREKKESFPLTVTSAQKNPTAFYLCASSPPGTGYLYEQYFGPGTRLTVT.

The chain carries TRBV5-4 and TRBJ2-7; 11 nucleotides line up with TRBD2. Trimming removed 3 bases from V and 6 bases from J; junction bases left unmatched: 14. This CDR3 has 17 residues. CDR1 and CDR2 from the germline V gene are SGHNT and YYREEE (reference sequence). The CDR3 here is CASSWGTSGKLPGEQYF. The CDR3, as DNA: TGTGCCAGCAGCTGGGGGACTAGCGGTAAGCTCCCCGGCGAGCAGTACTTC.